Shown below are 27 T cell receptor beta chains from a single sample sequenced in a study of neoadjuvant nivolumab and ipilimumab in lung cancer. Using immunoSEQ multiplex PCR, the repertoire was profiled, and TCRdb retains in-frame clones only, with some absent. The sample holds just under 10,000 clones; 81% are singletons and the top ten take roughly 3.7%. The sample here was peripheral blood, taken before neoadjuvant nivolumab, alone or with ipilimumab. The receptors were sampled from an adult with non-small cell lung cancer.

This chain joins TRBV10-1 and TRBJ2-1; TRBD2 matches at 13 bases. Germline V gene lookup returns CDR1 WNHNN and CDR2 SYGVQD (reference sequence). The CDR3 length is 14 residues. After removal of 10 bases from V and 9 bases from J, the junction contained 9 bases not matched to a gene. The CDR3 nucleotides are TGCGCCACCGGACTAGCGGGAGTCGGTGGTGAGCAGTTCTTC. Residues: CATGLAGVGGEQFF.

J is TRBJ2-2 and V is TRBV7-3; 9 positions agree with TRBD2. The CDR3 has 16 residues. V was clipped by 6 bases and J by 6 bases; unmatched bases: 11. Germline CDR1 is SGHTA and CDR2 is FQGTGA. This chain's CDR3 is CASRPVLAGSPGELFF. CDR3 nucleotides: TGTGCCAGCAGGCCCGTTCTAGCGGGATCCCCCGGGGAGCTGTTTTTT.

This clone was seen just once. The DNA of the CDR3 is TGTGCCAGCAGCTCGCCGAACCAAGAGACCCAGTACTTC. Translated: CASSSPNQETQYF. The chain uses TRBV5-4 and TRBJ2-5; the D is unclear. Germline V gives CDR1 SGHNT, CDR2 YYREEE (reference sequence). Trimming removed 3 bases from V and 0 bases from J, with 6 bases in between. This CDR3 has 13 amino acids.

This clone was seen a few times. The CDR3 DNA reads TGTGCCAGCACCGAGGCCCCCTCAACCGAAGCTTTCTTT. It is translated as CASTEAPSTEAFF. The rearrangement joins TRBV5-4 to TRBJ1-1, with D unclear. The CDR3 runs to 13 residues. V was cut by 6 bases and J by 8 bases, with 17 bases left in between. Germline CDR1 reads SGHNT; CDR2 reads YYREEE (reference sequence).

The chain joins TRBV10-3 to TRBJ2-2; D call uncertain. Germline CDR1 ENHRY, CDR2 SYGVKD. V was trimmed by 5 bases and J by 3 bases, leaving 10 bases between them. This CDR3 has 14 residues. In DNA, the CDR3 is TGTGCCATCAGTTTCGCAGGCGACACCGGGGAGCTGTTTTTT. Protein sequence: CAISFAGDTGELFF.

This chain connects TRBV6-6 to TRBJ1-2; 10 bases align to TRBD1. Looked up from germline, CDR1 is MNHNY and CDR2 is SVGAGI (reference sequence). CDR3 length: 16 residues. Trimming cost V 0 bases and J 4 bases; bases outside gene matches: 5. The CDR3 DNA sequence: TGTGCCAGCAGTTACTCGGCGGGACAGGGGTTCTATGGCTACACCTTC. Residues: CASSYSAGQGFYGYTF.

This clone was found a few times. The genes are TRBV6-5 and TRBJ1-2, with D perhaps TRBD1 (5 bases). Germline V gene data show CDR1 as MNHEY and CDR2 as SVGAGI. Trimming pared 2 bases from V and 8 bases from J, leaving 9 bases between. The length of the CDR3 is 12 residues. The CDR3 reads CASSYGSGGYTF. The CDR3 bases are TGTGCCAGCAGTTACGGATCAGGGGGCTACACCTTC.

The V and J genes are TRBV5-5 and TRBJ1-2; 7 nucleotides agree with TRBD1. The CDR3 is made up of 16 amino acids. The germline gives CDR1 SGHKS, CDR2 YYEKEE (reference sequence). V shed 4 bases, J shed 8 bases, and the junction held 17 bases outside the gene matches. CDR3 in DNA: TGTGCCAGCAGCACCCAGGGGGGGACACCTTTAGACGGCTACACCTTC. Its protein is CASSTQGGTPLDGYTF.

The V call is TRBV10-3, the J call TRBJ1-1, with 10 nucleotides matching TRBD1. The CDR3 spans 13 residues. The V gene end was trimmed by 10 bases and the J gene end by 6 bases; junction bases not matched to a gene: 8. In germline, CDR1 is ENHRY, CDR2 SYGVKD. The CDR3 spells CASMDRGYAEAFF. As DNA, the CDR3 is TGTGCCAGTATGGACAGGGGGTATGCTGAAGCTTTCTTT.

This chain links TRBV5-6 with TRBJ2-3; no firm D call. V was clipped by 1 base and J by 3 bases, with 3 bases between them. The length of the CDR3 is 12 residues. Germline V gives CDR1 SGHDT, CDR2 YYEEEE. The CDR3 sequence is CASSLYTDTQYF. CDR3 in DNA: TGTGCCAGCAGCTTGTATACAGATACGCAGTATTTT.

This sequence joins TRBV6-5 and TRBJ2-7; 10 bases match TRBD2. V was pared by 5 bases and J by 2 bases, with 6 bases of the junction left unmatched. Germline lookup yields CDR1 MNHEY and CDR2 SVGAGI. The CDR3 spans 15 residues. The CDR3 bases are TGTGCCAGCAGTCGAGGGACTAGCGCTGCCTACGAGCAGTACTTC. Translated, it gives CASSRGTSAAYEQYF.

V and J are TRBV2 and TRBJ1-1; TRBD1 aligns across 11 bases. V lost 7 bases to trimming and J lost 1 base; unmatched junction nucleotides: 8. This CDR3 comprises 16 residues. The germline V gene has CDR1 SNHLY and CDR2 FYNNEI. The CDR3 region has the DNA TGTGCCAGCATTTTGCGGACAGGGGGCAGGAACACTGAAGCTTTCTTT. Its protein is CASILRTGGRNTEAFF.

This clone was counted between two and nine times. J is TRBJ1-1 and V is TRBV6-5; tentative D call: TRBD1 (6 bases). CDR3 length: 13 residues. Germline assignment: CDR1 MNHEY and CDR2 SVGAGI. Trimming took off 4 bases at V and 5 bases at J, with 11 bases between the two ends. This chain's CDR3 is CASSLTGKTEAFF. The CDR3 coding sequence is TGTGCCAGCAGTTTAACAGGGAAAACTGAAGCTTTCTTT.

The genes are TRBV7-9 and TRBJ2-7; 8 bases fit TRBD2. V trimming: 4 bases; J trimming: 0 bases; junction bases outside the gene matches: 8. CDR3 length: 16 residues. Germline CDR1 is SEHNR and CDR2 is FQNEAQ (reference sequence). CDR3 loop: CASSSGGGRSSYEQYF. In DNA, the CDR3 is TGTGCCAGCAGCTCGGGGGGGGGTCGAAGCTCCTACGAGCAGTACTTC.

The chain employs TRBV6-1 and TRBJ2-1; 9 positions agree with TRBD2. The junction had 7 bases not matched to a gene; V was cut back by 1 base and J by 9 bases. Germline V gene lookup returns CDR1 MNHNS and CDR2 SASEGT. This CDR3 comprises 15 residues. CDR3 sequence (DNA): TGTGCCAGCAGTGAAGAGGCGGGAGGGCCTAGTGAGCAGTTCTTC. It translates to CASSEEAGGPSEQFF.

This rearrangement joins TRBV7-9 to TRBJ2-7; perhaps TRBD1 as D (5 bases). Germline V gene sequence: CDR1 SEHNR, CDR2 FQNEAQ (reference sequence). The V end was cut by 5 bases, the J end by 3 bases, with 11 bases between. The CDR3 has 13 amino acids. The CDR3 sequence is CASSPRASYEQYF. CDR3 DNA sequence: TGTGCCAGCAGCCCCAGGGCCAGCTACGAGCAGTACTTC.

The rearrangement joins TRBV28 to TRBJ1-1; possible D gene TRBD1, 6 bases. The CDR3 covers 16 residues. Trimming shortened V by 3 bases and J by 1 base, and 15 bases separated the two germline ends. Germline V gives CDR1 MDHEN, CDR2 SYDVKM. The CDR3 spells CASSFFGKGGNTEAFF. DNA for the CDR3: TGTGCCAGCAGTTTCTTCGGGAAAGGGGGGAACACTGAAGCTTTCTTT.

The gene calls are TRBV18 and TRBJ2-1; D is unresolved. Trimming took 3 bases from V and 10 from J, leaving 10 bases between them. The germline gives CDR1 KGHSH, CDR2 LQKENI. CDR3 length: 12 residues. This CDR3 is CASSPSINEQFF. DNA for the CDR3: TGTGCCAGCTCACCTTCTATAAACGAGCAGTTCTTC.

The chain is built from TRBV7-4 and TRBJ2-7; D possibly corresponds to TRBD2 (5 bases). The CDR3 runs 12 residues. The V gene lost 9 bases and the J gene lost 2 bases, with 11 bases spanning the gap. Germline CDR1 reads SGHVT; CDR2 reads SQSDAQ. The CDR3, as DNA: TGTGCCAGTAGCGTCGAAGCCTACGAGCAGTACTTC. It codes for CASSVEAYEQYF.

The CDR3 DNA follows: TGTGCCAGCAGCCCTGGACAGGGGGATAGCTATGGCTACACCTTC. Protein sequence: CASSPGQGDSYGYTF. The genes are TRBV7-9 and TRBJ1-2; 10 bases are a match to TRBD1. Germline V gene lookup returns CDR1 SEHNR and CDR2 FQNEAQ (reference sequence). This CDR3 is built from 15 residues. Trimming took 5 bases from V and 4 from J; bases not matched to a gene: 7.

This chain connects TRBV7-3 to TRBJ2-6; D unclear. V was pared by 1 base and J by 1 base, with 2 bases between. CDR1 and CDR2 from the germline V gene are SGHTA and FQGTGA. The CDR3 is 14 residues long. CDR3 coding DNA: TGTGCCAGCAGCTTAAAATCTGGGGCCAACGTCCTGACTTTC. It translates to CASSLKSGANVLTF.

This clone showed up just a few times. This chain joins TRBV6-1 and TRBJ2-3, with D possibly being TRBD2 (5 bases). Germline-derived CDR1 and CDR2 are MNHNS and SASEGT. The CDR3 runs to 13 residues. V was shortened by 8 bases and J by 2 bases, with 11 bases between the two germline ends. The CDR3, as DNA: TGTGCCAGCTACGGGGTTTACACAGATACGCAGTATTTT. This translates into CASYGVYTDTQYF.

The chain is built from TRBV6-6 and TRBJ2-5, with D possibly matching TRBD2 (6 bases). CDR3 length: 13 residues. V lost 10 bases to trimming and J lost 2 bases, with 14 bases between them. CDR1 is MNHNY, CDR2 SVGAGI, per germline (reference sequence). The CDR3 is CATKKGLQETQYF. The DNA for the CDR3 is TGTGCCACCAAAAAAGGACTACAAGAGACCCAGTACTTC.

The chain recombines TRBV5-1 with TRBJ1-1, with 7 bases matching TRBD1. CDR1 and CDR2 from the germline V gene are SGHRS and YFSETQ. The CDR3 sequence is 16 residues long. Germline trimming cut 1 base from V and 4 bases from J; bases unmatched to any gene: 10. The CDR3 sequence: CASSLSSLGQFTEAFF. Written as DNA, the CDR3 is TGCGCCAGCAGCTTGTCCTCTTTGGGACAGTTCACTGAAGCTTTCTTT. Complete variable domain (other parts from reference TRBV5-1 and TRBJ1-1): KAGVTQTPRYLIKTRGQQVTLSCSPISGHRSVSWYQQTPGQGLQFLFEYFSETQRNKGNFPGRFSGRQFSNSRSEMNVSTLELGDSALYLCASSLSSLGQFTEAFFGQGTRLTVV.

The chain joins TRBV5-4 to TRBJ1-4; D not certain. The CDR3 runs to 14 residues. Trimming stripped 0 bases from V and 1 base from J, with 4 bases between. The germline V gene encodes CDR1 SGHNT and CDR2 YYREEE (reference sequence). The CDR3 loop reads CASSLGGTNEKLFF. CDR3 DNA: TGTGCCAGCAGCTTGGGGGGAACTAATGAAAAACTGTTTTTT.

V gene TRBV28 combines with J gene TRBJ1-1; maybe TRBD1 (6 bases). The CDR3 consists of 14 residues. The V end was cut by 8 bases, the J end by 1 base, with 14 bases between. CDR1 and CDR2 from the germline V gene are MDHEN and SYDVKM. The DNA for the CDR3 is TGTGCCAGCTTACAGGGTAGGTGGAACACTGAAGCTTTCTTT. Protein product: CASLQGRWNTEAFF.

The chain joins TRBV27 to TRBJ2-7; D not resolved. The V end was cut by 8 bases, the J end by 3 bases, with 20 bases between. The germline CDR1 and CDR2 sequences are MNHEY and SMNVEV (reference sequence). The CDR3 length is 15 residues. DNA for the CDR3: TGTGCCAGCTCCCTCCGGGCTAGGAACGTCTACGAGCAGTACTTC. Translating gives CASSLRARNVYEQYF.